The source of this TCR beta chain is a study of early T cells in non-severe SARS-CoV-2 infection. In the study overall: It was bulk RNA from unsorted whole blood that was sequenced, and the chains were unpaired.

Study results and limitations: Matching results from VDJdb favored anti-spike CD8 responses, leaving private and CD4 specificities undetected.

This clonotype appeared many times. Its antigen is undetermined. Deletions cut 2 bases from V and 11 bases from J, with 10 bases between. The CDR3 sequence is 13 residues long. Germline-derived CDR1 and CDR2 are MNHEY and SVGAGI. TCRdb reprocessed the 5' RACE reads via MiXCR and lists one record per CDR3 protein. The sample has about 35,000 distinct CDR3 sequences, approximately 8.7% seen once; the top ten hold approximately 13%. This receptor was taken from an adult who was a healthcare worker with PCR-confirmed SARS-CoV-2 infection or an uninfected control (not recorded which). This rearrangement joins TRBV6-5 to TRBJ1-6; possible D gene TRBD1, 5 bases. The starting material was whole blood, obtained at baseline. The CDR3 DNA reads as TGTGCCAGCAGTTACAGGGGAGGGCCACCCCTCCACTTT. It translates to CASSYRGGPPLHF.